This T cell receptor (beta chain) comes out of a study of T cell responses to AZD1222 COVID-19 vaccine. The protocol was immunoSEQ multiplex PCR, while the TCRdb copy is restricted to in-frame clones and leaves out a portion. Found here are 95,000 or so clones, roughly 86% of them singletons; the top ten hold about 2.6%. V trimming: 5 bases; J trimming: 8 bases; junction bases outside the gene matches: 10. The CDR3 is 17 residues long. Germline values: CDR1 MNHEY, CDR2 SMNVEV (reference sequence). Whole-study results and caveats: As reported, nearly half of all spike-specific TCRs target variant regions that are unmutated. Only 5 or 6 people who got AZD1222 tested seropositive at baseline. Scientists sampled the repertoires only once the peak T cell response had passed.

Worth noting for this clone: Its target is not known.

The material sequenced was peripheral blood, taken on day 0 of MenACWY control vaccination. The origin of this receptor is an adult in good health. The gene calls are TRBV27 and TRBJ2-1, with 15 bases that match TRBD2. The CDR3 sequence: CASSPGVGLAGGHEQFF. The CDR3 DNA follows: TGTGCCAGCAGTCCCGGAGTAGGACTAGCGGGGGGGCATGAGCAGTTCTTC.